This paragraph reports one T cell receptor beta chain. What it binds is unknown. The libraries were made with immunoSEQ version 4 in survey mode. Sequencing used immunoSEQ multiplex PCR; TCRdb keeps in-frame clones, though not all of them. The data show fewer than 40,000 clones, over 80% seen once. The stimulus was lysate of CMV-infected fibroblasts, 8.5 to 10 ug/mL. CD40L-negative CD69-negative CD45RO-high memory CD4+ T cells were sorted as populations depleted of antigen-responding cells. Before stimulation, PBMCs underwent CD8+ T cell depletion. This sample stems from a study of persistence of HIV-infected CD4 T cells. The sequence was obtained from an adult woman with HIV who was CMV-seropositive. The starting material was CD4+ T cells sorted from PBMCs after approximately 19-hour stimulation, obtained from a patient who received antiretroviral therapy.

CDR3 in DNA: TGCAGCGTTGTATCGTCGGGTGGGGGACAAGAGACCCAGTACTTC. This encodes CSVVSSGGGQETQYF. The rearrangement joins TRBV29-1 to TRBJ2-5, with D perhaps assigned TRBD1 or TRBD2 (5 bases each). This CDR3 is 15 amino acids long. Germline loops: CDR1 SQVTM, CDR2 ANQGSEA. Between the trimmed V and J ends, which lost 4 bases and 2 bases, there was a span of 17 bases.